This is a list of T cell receptor beta chains from one sample in a study of HIV-infected patients and healthy controls. TCRdb recomputed calls from the 5' RACE reads with MiXCR, one row per CDR3 protein. Among around 18,000 distinct CDR3 sequences listed, about 9.4% were seen once. Sequencing was carried out using blood. The receptor set was obtained from an adult in good health. Both conserved end residues are part of each CDR3. D genes are given only for firm matches. Clone size is shown for a subset of rows, as once, few, many or a class of expanded clone.

j_call | clone_size | v_call | d_call | cdr3_nt | cdr3_aa
TRBJ2-7 | medium-sized | TRBV27 | TRBD1 | TGTGCCAGCAGCTGGTCGGGACAGGGTTACGAGCAGTACTTC | CASSWSGQGYEQYF
TRBJ2-7 | many | TRBV6-1 | - | TGTGCCAGCATCAATTCCTACGAGCAGTACTTC | CASINSYEQYF
TRBJ2-3 | medium-sized | TRBV5-1 | TRBD2 | TGCGCCAGCAGCCGGACTAGCGGGAGACCGACAGATACGCAGTATTTT | CASSRTSGRPTDTQYF
TRBJ1-1 | many | TRBV29-1 | - | TGCAGCGTTGAAGAGGGGGGAGCTTTCTTT | CSVEEGGAFF
TRBJ2-5 | - | TRBV7-9 | - | TGTGCCAGCAGCTTCTCAGAGACCCAGTACTTC | CASSFSETQYF
TRBJ2-1 | many | TRBV6-2/TRBV6-3 | TRBD2 | TGTGCCAGCAAACCCGGGACTAGCGGCTACAATGAGCAGTTCTTC | CASKPGTSGYNEQFF
TRBJ2-7 | few | TRBV19 | TRBD2 | TGTGCCAGTAACCGACTAGCGGGAGGCCCACTACAAGAGCAGTACTTC | CASNRLAGGPLQEQYF
TRBJ2-3 | many | TRBV19 | - | TGTGCCAGTAGTCCCACCCGTTGGCCTACAGATACGCAGTATTTT | CASSPTRWPTDTQYF
TRBJ1-1 | many | TRBV9 | - | TGTGCCAGCAGCGTTTCAGGGGAGATGGTTGGAGAAGCTTTCTTT | CASSVSGEMVGEAFF
TRBJ2-2 | medium-sized | TRBV7-9 | - | TGTGCCAGCCAAGCGGCGCGCACCGGGGAGCTGTTTTTT | CASQAARTGELFF
TRBJ2-3 | medium-sized | TRBV12-3/TRBV12-4 | TRBD2 | TGTGCCAGCAGTTTAGGCGGGAGGAACGCAGATACGCAGTATTTT | CASSLGGRNADTQYF
TRBJ2-7 | - | TRBV27 | - | TGTGCCAGCAGTAGAGGGTCCGGGGCAGGGGAATACGAGCAGTACTTC | CASSRGSGAGEYEQYF
TRBJ1-2 | many | TRBV12-3/TRBV12-4 | TRBD1 | TGTGCCAGCAGTTTAAGGACAGGGGCTAATCATGGCTACACCTTC | CASSLRTGANHGYTF
TRBJ2-2 | many | TRBV7-9 | - | TGTGCCAGGTCGACCGGCCGCGCCGGGGAGCTGTTTTTT | CARSTGRAGELFF
TRBJ2-1 | - | TRBV5-4 | TRBD1 | TGTGCCAGCAGTTCTAACACAGGGGGCCTAAACTACAATGAGCAGTTCTTC | CASSSNTGGLNYNEQFF
TRBJ2-3 | medium-sized | TRBV27 | TRBD2 | TGTGCCAGCAGTTCCCGGGAGGGCCTAGGAGATACGCAGTATTTT | CASSSREGLGDTQYF
TRBJ1-4 | - | TRBV5-1 | - | TGCGCCAGCAGCCCGTACCGGGGAGAGGATGAAAAACTGTTTTTT | CASSPYRGEDEKLFF
TRBJ2-5 | many | TRBV11-1 | - | TGTGCCAGCAGCCCGGGGCTCCTTGGCGGAGAGACCCAGTACTTC | CASSPGLLGGETQYF
TRBJ1-5 | few | TRBV6-1 | - | TGTGCCAGCAGTGAACGACGGGATCAGCCCCAGCATTTT | CASSERRDQPQHF
TRBJ2-5 | many | TRBV7-2 | - | TGTGCCAGCAGCCGGGACCAAGGGACCCAGTACTTC | CASSRDQGTQYF
TRBJ1-5 | many | TRBV4-1 | - | TGCGCCAGCAGCCAAGATAAACGAGGAAATCAGCCCCAGCATTTT | CASSQDKRGNQPQHF
TRBJ2-3 | many | TRBV7-2 | - | TGTGCCAGCAGTTCCGGATATCTTAGCACAGATACGCAGTATTTT | CASSSGYLSTDTQYF
TRBJ2-1 | many | TRBV7-9 | - | TGTGCCAGCAGCCCCCCGGCCCTGCGGAACTACAATGAGCAGTTCTTC | CASSPPALRNYNEQFF
TRBJ1-1 | few | TRBV11-2 | - | TGTGCCAGCAGCTTAGCCGGGATGAACACTGAAGCTTTCTTT | CASSLAGMNTEAFF
TRBJ2-7 | many | TRBV12-3/TRBV12-4 | TRBD2 | TGTGCCAGCAGTAACCTGGGACTAGCGGGGAGGGAGCAGTACTTC | CASSNLGLAGREQYF
TRBJ1-1 | many | TRBV9 | - | TGTGCCAGCAGCGGACTAGAGGGGGGGCAGGCTGAAGCTTTCTTT | CASSGLEGGQAEAFF
TRBJ2-1 | medium-sized | TRBV5-1 | - | TGCGCCAGCAGCTTGGTTCCAGGGAATGAGCAGTTCTTC | CASSLVPGNEQFF
TRBJ1-4 | medium-sized | TRBV27 | - | TGTGCCAGCAGTCCTTTTTTGGCAGGGAACGAAAAACTGTTTTTT | CASSPFLAGNEKLFF
TRBJ1-3 | - | TRBV5-1 | TRBD1 | TGCGCCAGCAGCCCAGGACAGGGATCTGGAAACACCATATATTTT | CASSPGQGSGNTIYF
TRBJ2-3 | medium-sized | TRBV12-3/TRBV12-4 | TRBD2 | TGTGCCAGCAGTTTTGGACTAGCGTCAGATACGCAGTATTTT | CASSFGLASDTQYF
TRBJ2-3 | - | TRBV20-1 | TRBD2 | TGCAGTGCTGCAGGACTAGCGGCCACAGATACGCAGTATTTT | CSAAGLAATDTQYF
TRBJ2-7 | many | TRBV11-2 | TRBD2 | TGTGCCAGCAGCCCGGAGACTAGCGGGACCTACGAGCAGTACTTC | CASSPETSGTYEQYF
TRBJ2-3 | medium-sized | TRBV10-3 | - | TGTGCCATCAGGCAGGCTAGCACAGATACGCAGTATTTT | CAIRQASTDTQYF
TRBJ2-3 | many | TRBV20-1 | - | TGCAGTGCTAGTTTATTATTCCCACCGGAAAGCACAGATACGCAGTATTTT | CSASLLFPPESTDTQYF
TRBJ2-1 | - | TRBV30 | - | TGTGCCTGGACTTCGGGAACAGGAAGCAATGAGCAGTTCTTC | CAWTSGTGSNEQFF
TRBJ2-1 | - | TRBV12-3/TRBV12-4 | - | TGTGCCAGCAGGGGCAATGAGCAGTTCTTC | CASRGNEQFF
TRBJ2-5 | many | TRBV5-1 | - | TGCGCCAGCAGCTTGGAAGAGACCCAGTACTTC | CASSLEETQYF
TRBJ2-5 | many | TRBV5-1 | TRBD2 | TGCGCCAGCAGCTTTGGGACTAGCAACCAAGAGACCCAGTACTTC | CASSFGTSNQETQYF
TRBJ2-4 | - | TRBV20-1 | - | TGCAGTGCTAGAACCCCTCTTCCGGGAAACATTCAGTACTTC | CSARTPLPGNIQYF
TRBJ2-7 | many | TRBV6-1 | TRBD2 | TGTGCCAGCGGGAGGGCCGCCTACGAGCAGTACTTC | CASGRAAYEQYF
TRBJ2-3 | many | TRBV5-1 | - | TGCGCCAGCAGCGTTGACACGCGCACAGATACGCAGTATTTT | CASSVDTRTDTQYF
TRBJ2-1 | few | TRBV6-2/TRBV6-3 | TRBD2 | TGTGCCAGCAGCCGCCCGGGACTAGCGCGGGAGCAGTTCTTC | CASSRPGLAREQFF
TRBJ2-1 | many | TRBV6-5 | - | TGTGCCAGCAGTGAAGGACGTTCGTCCTACAATGAGCAGTTCTTC | CASSEGRSSYNEQFF
TRBJ2-5 | many | TRBV6-5 | TRBD1 | TGTGCCAGCAGTTACCAGACAGGGACAGAGACCCAGTACTTC | CASSYQTGTETQYF
TRBJ1-1 | few | TRBV20-1 | - | TGCAGTGCTAGACACAGGAGCATGAACACTGAAGCTTTCTTT | CSARHRSMNTEAFF
TRBJ2-2 | many | TRBV6-5 | - | TGTGCCAGCAGGGATAGCGGAGTCGGAACCGGGGAGCTGTTTTTT | CASRDSGVGTGELFF
TRBJ2-5 | medium-sized | TRBV12-3/TRBV12-4 | - | TGTGCCAGCAGTTTAAGAGGACTTAGCTGGGGGACCCAGTACTTC | CASSLRGLSWGTQYF
TRBJ1-1 | many | TRBV7-9 | - | TGTGCCAGCAGCCCTGAAGCTTTCTTT | CASSPEAFF
TRBJ2-3 | many | TRBV5-5 | - | TGTGCCAGCAGCTTGGGCCTAGTCACAGATACGCAGTATTTT | CASSLGLVTDTQYF
TRBJ1-4 | many | TRBV19 | - | TGTGCCAGTAGTATGGTTTCGGGACCGGATAATGAAAAACTGTTTTTT | CASSMVSGPDNEKLFF
TRBJ2-3 | many | TRBV19 | - | TGTGCCAGTAGTCGGGAACATACTAGCACAGATACGCAGTATTTT | CASSREHTSTDTQYF
TRBJ1-2 | many | TRBV12-3/TRBV12-4 | TRBD1 | TGTGCCAGCAGTCGAGCGGACAGGACTCTGAACTATGGCTACACCTTC | CASSRADRTLNYGYTF
TRBJ2-7 | medium-sized | TRBV20-1 | - | TGCAGTGCTAGAGATCTAGCGAGCTCCTACGAGCAGTACTTC | CSARDLASSYEQYF
TRBJ2-1 | many | TRBV6-6 | - | TGTGCCAGCAGTCCCGTCCTAAGGAATTTCGACAATGAGCAGTTCTTC | CASSPVLRNFDNEQFF
TRBJ2-1 | many | TRBV7-2 | TRBD1 | TGTGCCAGCAGCTTAGTTGGCCCGGGACAGGGGCGGAATGAGCAGTTCTTC | CASSLVGPGQGRNEQFF